This T cell receptor beta chain was recorded in a study of regulatory T cells in long-lasting Graves disease. On the study more broadly: Freshly diagnosed Graves' patients had used antithyroid drugs for under 3 months.

V was pared by 1 base and J by 8 bases, with 13 bases between. CDR1 SGDLS and CDR2 YYNGEE come from the germline V gene. The CDR3 sequence is 15 residues long. The study, taken as a whole, reports: Whereas 966 public clonotypes were shared by new patients, persistent patients shared more, at 2,741. Persistent Graves' patients had lower TCR diversity than newly diagnosed ones.

This clonotype was picked up a small number of times. The target antigen is unknown. Time point meaning: newly diagnosed GD, antithyroid drugs for less than 3 months. Preparation of the TCR library used RNA extracted from PBMCs. Relying on iRepertoire HTBI primers and Arm-PCR of CDR3 regions, the team built TCR beta libraries. From the multiplex PCR reads, TCRdb called clonotypes with MiXCR, one entry per CDR3 protein. The sample lists just over 600,000 distinct CDR3 sequences; roughly 15% were seen once. Separately, the same data were catalogued under a study of T cells in Graves' hyperthyroidism and ophthalmopathy.

The source is a young woman with Graves disease. Sequences were derived from peripheral blood mononuclear cells (PBMCs), sampled at new diagnosis, from a patient treated with antithyroid drugs. This chain joins TRBV9 and TRBJ1-6; D is ambiguous. The CDR3 DNA follows: TGTGCCAGCAGCGTATTGCAAGATTCGGATTCACCCCTCCACTTT. Amino acid sequence: CASSVLQDSDSPLHF.